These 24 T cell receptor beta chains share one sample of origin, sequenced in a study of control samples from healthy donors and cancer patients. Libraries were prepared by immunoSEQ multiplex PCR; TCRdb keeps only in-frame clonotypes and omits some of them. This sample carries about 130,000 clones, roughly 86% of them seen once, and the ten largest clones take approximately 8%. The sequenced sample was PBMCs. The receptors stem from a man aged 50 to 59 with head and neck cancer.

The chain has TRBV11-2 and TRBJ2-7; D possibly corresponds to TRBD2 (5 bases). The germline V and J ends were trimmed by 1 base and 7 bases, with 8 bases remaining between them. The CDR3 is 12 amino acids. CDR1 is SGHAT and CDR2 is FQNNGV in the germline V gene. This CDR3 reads CASSLVTGEQYF. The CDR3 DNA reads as TGTGCCAGCAGCTTAGTGACGGGGGAGCAGTACTTC.

CDR3 DNA: TGTGCCAGTAGTAAAAGGGCCCGCACAGATACGCAGTATTTT. The encoded protein is CASSKRARTDTQYF. V usage is TRBV19 and J usage is TRBJ2-3, with D unclear. From germline, CDR1 is LNHDA and CDR2 SQIVND (reference sequence). CDR3 length: 14 residues. V lost 4 bases, J lost 1 base, and 9 bases lay in between.

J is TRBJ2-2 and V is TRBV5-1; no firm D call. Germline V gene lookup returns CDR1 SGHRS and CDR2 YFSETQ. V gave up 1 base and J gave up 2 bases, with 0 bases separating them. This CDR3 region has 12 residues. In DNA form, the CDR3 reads TGCGCCAGCAGCTTGAACACCGGGGAGCTGTTTTTT. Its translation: CASSLNTGELFF.

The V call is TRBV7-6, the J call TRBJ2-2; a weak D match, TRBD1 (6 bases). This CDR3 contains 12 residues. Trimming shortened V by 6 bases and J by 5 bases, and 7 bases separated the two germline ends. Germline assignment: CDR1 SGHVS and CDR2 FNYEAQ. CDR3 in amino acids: CASRTGTGELFF. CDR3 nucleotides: TGTGCCAGCAGAACAGGGACCGGGGAGCTGTTTTTT.

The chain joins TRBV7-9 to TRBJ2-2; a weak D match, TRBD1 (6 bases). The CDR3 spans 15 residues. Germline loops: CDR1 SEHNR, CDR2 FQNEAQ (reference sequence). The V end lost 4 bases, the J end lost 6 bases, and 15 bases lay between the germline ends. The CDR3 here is CASSSGRGRPGELFF. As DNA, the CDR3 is TGTGCCAGCAGCTCGGGCAGGGGCCGTCCCGGGGAGCTGTTTTTT.

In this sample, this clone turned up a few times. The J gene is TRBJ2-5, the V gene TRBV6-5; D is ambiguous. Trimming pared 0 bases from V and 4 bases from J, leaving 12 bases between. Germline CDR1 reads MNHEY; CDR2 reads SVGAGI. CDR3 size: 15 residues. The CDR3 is CASSYSAGDGETQYF. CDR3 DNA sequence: TGTGCCAGCAGTTACTCGGCTGGGGATGGAGAGACCCAGTACTTC.

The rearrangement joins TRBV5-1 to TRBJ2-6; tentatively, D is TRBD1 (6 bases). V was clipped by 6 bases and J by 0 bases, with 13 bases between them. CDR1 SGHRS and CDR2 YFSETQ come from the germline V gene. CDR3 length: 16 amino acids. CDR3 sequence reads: CASTTGPLSGANVLTF. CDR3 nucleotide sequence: TGCGCCAGCACGACAGGCCCCCTCTCTGGGGCCAACGTCCTGACTTTC.

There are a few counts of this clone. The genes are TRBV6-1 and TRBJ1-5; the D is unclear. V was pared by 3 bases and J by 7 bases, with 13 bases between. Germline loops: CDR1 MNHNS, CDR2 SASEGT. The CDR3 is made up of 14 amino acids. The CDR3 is CASSDRNLAQPQHF. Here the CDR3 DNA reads TGTGCCAGCAGTGACCGGAACCTGGCCCAGCCCCAGCATTTT.

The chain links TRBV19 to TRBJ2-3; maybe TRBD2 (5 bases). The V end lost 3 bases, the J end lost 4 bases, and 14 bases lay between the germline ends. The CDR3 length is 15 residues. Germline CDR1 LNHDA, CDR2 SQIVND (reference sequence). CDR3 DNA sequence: TGTGCCAGTAGTATTGTCCTAGCTGGCTCAGATACGCAGTATTTT. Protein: CASSIVLAGSDTQYF.

The CDR3 region is CASHGGRASTDTQYF. CDR3 in DNA: TGTGCCAGCCACGGAGGGAGGGCTAGCACAGATACGCAGTATTTT. The genes are TRBV2 and TRBJ2-3; TRBD2 matches 7 bases. This CDR3 spans 15 amino acids. V trimming: 8 bases; J trimming: 0 bases; junction bases outside the gene matches: 8. CDR1 and CDR2 (germline): SNHLY, FYNNEI.

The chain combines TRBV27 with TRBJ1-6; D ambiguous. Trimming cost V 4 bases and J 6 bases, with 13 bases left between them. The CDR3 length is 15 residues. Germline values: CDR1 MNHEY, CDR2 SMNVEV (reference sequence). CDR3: CASSWAGPLNSPLHF. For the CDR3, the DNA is TGTGCCAGCAGTTGGGCCGGTCCACTTAATTCACCCCTCCACTTT.

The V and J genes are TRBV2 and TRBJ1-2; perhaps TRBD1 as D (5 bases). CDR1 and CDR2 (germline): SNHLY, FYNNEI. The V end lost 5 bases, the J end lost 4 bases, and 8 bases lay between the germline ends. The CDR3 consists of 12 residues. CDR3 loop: CASSTGTYGYTF. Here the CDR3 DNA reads TGTGCCAGCAGTACCGGGACCTATGGCTACACCTTC.

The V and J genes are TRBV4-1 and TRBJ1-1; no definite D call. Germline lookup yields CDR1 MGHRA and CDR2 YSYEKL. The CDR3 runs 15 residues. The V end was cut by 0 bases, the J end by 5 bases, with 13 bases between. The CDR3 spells CASSQEKAPLTEAFF. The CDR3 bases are TGCGCCAGCAGCCAAGAAAAGGCCCCGCTTACTGAAGCTTTCTTT.

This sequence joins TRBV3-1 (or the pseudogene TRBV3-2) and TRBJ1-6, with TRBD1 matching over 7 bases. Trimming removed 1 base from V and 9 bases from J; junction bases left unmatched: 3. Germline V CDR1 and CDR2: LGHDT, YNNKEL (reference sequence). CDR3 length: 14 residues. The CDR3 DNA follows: TGTGCCAGCAGCCAAGGACAGGGAGCTTCACCCCTCCACTTT. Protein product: CASSQGQGASPLHF.

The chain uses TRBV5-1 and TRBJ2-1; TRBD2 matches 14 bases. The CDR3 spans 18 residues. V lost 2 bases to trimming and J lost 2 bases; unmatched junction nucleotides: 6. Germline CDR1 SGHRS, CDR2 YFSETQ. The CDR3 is CASSLGTSGGPPYNEQFF. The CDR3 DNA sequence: TGCGCCAGCAGCTTAGGGACTAGCGGGGGTCCCCCCTACAATGAGCAGTTCTTC. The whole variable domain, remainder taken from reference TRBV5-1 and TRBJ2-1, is KAGVTQTPRYLIKTRGQQVTLSCSPISGHRSVSWYQQTPGQGLQFLFEYFSETQRNKGNFPGRFSGRQFSNSRSEMNVSTLELGDSALYLCASSLGTSGGPPYNEQFFGPGTRLTVL.

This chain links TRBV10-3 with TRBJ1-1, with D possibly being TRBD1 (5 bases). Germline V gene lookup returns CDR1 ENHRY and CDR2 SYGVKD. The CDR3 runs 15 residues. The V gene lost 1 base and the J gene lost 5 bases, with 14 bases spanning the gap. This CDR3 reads CAISEWGEIRTEAFF. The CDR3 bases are TGTGCCATCAGTGAGTGGGGGGAGATCCGGACTGAAGCTTTCTTT.

The CDR3: CASSWTSGTVIYEQYF. Here the CDR3 DNA reads TGTGCCAGCAGTTGGACTAGCGGAACAGTAATCTACGAGCAGTACTTC. V and J are TRBV6-5 and TRBJ2-7; TRBD2 agrees at 10 bases. This CDR3 is built from 16 residues. From germline, CDR1 is MNHEY and CDR2 SVGAGI. V was pared by 4 bases and J by 3 bases, with 9 bases of the junction left unmatched.

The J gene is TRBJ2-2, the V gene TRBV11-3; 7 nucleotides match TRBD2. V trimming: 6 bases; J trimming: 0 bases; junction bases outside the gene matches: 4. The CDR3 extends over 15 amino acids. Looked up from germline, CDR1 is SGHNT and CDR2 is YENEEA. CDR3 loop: CASSWSGTNTGELFF. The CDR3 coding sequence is TGTGCCAGCAGTTGGAGCGGGACGAACACCGGGGAGCTGTTTTTT.

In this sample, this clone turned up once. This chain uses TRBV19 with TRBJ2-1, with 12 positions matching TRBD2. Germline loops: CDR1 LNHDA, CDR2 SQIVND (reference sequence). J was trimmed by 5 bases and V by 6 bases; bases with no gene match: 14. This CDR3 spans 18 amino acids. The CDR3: CASSRLAGVLPMDNEQFF. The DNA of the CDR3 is TGTGCCAGTAGCAGACTAGCGGGAGTTCTGCCCATGGACAATGAGCAGTTCTTC.

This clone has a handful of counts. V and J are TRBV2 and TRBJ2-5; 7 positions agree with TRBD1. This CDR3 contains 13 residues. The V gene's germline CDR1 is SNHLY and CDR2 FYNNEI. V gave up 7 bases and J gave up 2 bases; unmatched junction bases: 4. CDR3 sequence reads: CASTRDRQETQYF. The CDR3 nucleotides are TGTGCCAGCACCCGGGACAGACAAGAGACCCAGTACTTC.

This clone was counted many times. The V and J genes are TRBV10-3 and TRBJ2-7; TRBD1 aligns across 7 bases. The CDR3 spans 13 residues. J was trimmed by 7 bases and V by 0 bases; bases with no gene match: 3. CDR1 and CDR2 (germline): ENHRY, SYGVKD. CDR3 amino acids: CAISESGQIEQYF. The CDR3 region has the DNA TGTGCCATCAGTGAGTCGGGACAGATAGAGCAGTACTTC.

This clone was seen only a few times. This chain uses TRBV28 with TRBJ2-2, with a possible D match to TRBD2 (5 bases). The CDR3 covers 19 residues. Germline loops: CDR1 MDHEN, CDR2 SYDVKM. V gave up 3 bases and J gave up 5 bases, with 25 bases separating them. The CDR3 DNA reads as TGTGCCAGCAGTTTTTTTGTTACGGAGAGGGAAAGGTGGACCGGGGAGCTGTTTTTT. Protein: CASSFFVTERERWTGELFF.

For the CDR3, the DNA is TGTGCCAGCAGCGGGGTTGGAGGGAACTATGGCTACACCTTC. It translates to CASSGVGGNYGYTF. The genes are TRBV3-1 (or the pseudogene TRBV3-2) and TRBJ1-2; no reliable D call. The CDR3 length is 14 residues. The ends were cut back, 5 bases at V and 2 bases at J, with 12 bases in the middle. Germline-derived CDR1 and CDR2 are LGHDT and YNNKEL (reference sequence).

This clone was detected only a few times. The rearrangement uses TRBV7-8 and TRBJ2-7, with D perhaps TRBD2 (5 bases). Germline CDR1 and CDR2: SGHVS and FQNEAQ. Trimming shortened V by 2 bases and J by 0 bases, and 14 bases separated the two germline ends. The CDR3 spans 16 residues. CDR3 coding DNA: TGTGCCAGCAGCTTAACCCGAGGGCCCTTCTCCTACGAGCAGTACTTC. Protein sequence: CASSLTRGPFSYEQYF.